This entry features one T cell receptor beta chain sequence. Its antigen is unidentified. This sample is part of a study of cytomegalovirus exposure and HLA in healthy donors. For the study at large: Researchers previously reported finding about 110 million unique TCR beta sequences from roughly 200 million T cells.

Study conclusions and caveats: It was fewer than 200 TCR beta chains that were listed as cytomegalovirus-associated. It was reportedly the case that the classifier diagnosed cytomegalovirus status with high specificity and sensitivity.

Germline CDR1 and CDR2: LGHNA and YSLEER. This CDR3 contains 17 residues. V was pared by 1 base and J by 6 bases, with 10 bases of the junction left unmatched. 60 Vbeta and 13 Jbeta primers were used in PCR. Here immunoSEQ multiplex PCR was the method, and the copy in TCRdb shows in-frame clones only, minus some. Seen here are more than 70,000 clones, around 75% observed once, and the top ten hold roughly 3%. The specimen sequenced was PBMCs. The sequence derives from a man aged 35 to 55 in good health and CMV-seronegative. This chain links TRBV4-3 with TRBJ2-1; 9 positions match TRBD2. CDR3 coding DNA: TGCGCCAGCAGCCAAGTTCCGGCGGGGGGGATCTCCAATGAGCAGTTCTTC. Translating it yields CASSQVPAGGISNEQFF.